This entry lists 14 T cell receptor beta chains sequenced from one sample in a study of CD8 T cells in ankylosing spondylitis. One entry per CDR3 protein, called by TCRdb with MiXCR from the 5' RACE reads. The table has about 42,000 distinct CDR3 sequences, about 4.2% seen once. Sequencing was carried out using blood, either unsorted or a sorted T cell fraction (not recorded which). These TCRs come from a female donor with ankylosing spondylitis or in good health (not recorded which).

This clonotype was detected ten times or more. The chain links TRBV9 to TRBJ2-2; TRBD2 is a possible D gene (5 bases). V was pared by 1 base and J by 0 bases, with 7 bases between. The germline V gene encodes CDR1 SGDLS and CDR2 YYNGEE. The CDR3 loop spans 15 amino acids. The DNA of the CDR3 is TGTGCCAGCAGCGTATATAGCGCGAACACCGGGGAGCTGTTTTTT. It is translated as CASSVYSANTGELFF. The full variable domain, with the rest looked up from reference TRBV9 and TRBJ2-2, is DSGVTQTPKHLITATGQRVTLRCSPRSGDLSVYWYQQSLDQGLQFLIQYYNGEERAKGNILERFSAQQFPDLHSELNLSSLELGDSALYFCASSVYSANTGELFFGEGSRLTVL.

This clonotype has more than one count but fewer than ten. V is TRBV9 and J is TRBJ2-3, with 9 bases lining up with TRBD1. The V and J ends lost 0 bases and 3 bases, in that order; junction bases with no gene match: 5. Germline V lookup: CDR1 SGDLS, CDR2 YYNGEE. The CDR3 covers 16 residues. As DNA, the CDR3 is TGTGCCAGCAGCGTAGCTAACAGGGGGCAGACAGATACGCAGTATTTT. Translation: CASSVANRGQTDTQYF. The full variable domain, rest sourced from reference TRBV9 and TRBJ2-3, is DSGVTQTPKHLITATGQRVTLRCSPRSGDLSVYWYQQSLDQGLQFLIQYYNGEERAKGNILERFSAQQFPDLHSELNLSSLELGDSALYFCASSVANRGQTDTQYFGPGTRLTVL.

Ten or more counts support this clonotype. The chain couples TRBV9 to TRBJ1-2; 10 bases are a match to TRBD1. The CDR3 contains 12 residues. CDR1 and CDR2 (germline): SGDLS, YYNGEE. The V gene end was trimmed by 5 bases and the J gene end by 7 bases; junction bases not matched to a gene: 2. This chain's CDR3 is CASRRTGGGYTF. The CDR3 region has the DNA TGTGCCAGCAGACGGACAGGGGGTGGCTACACCTTC.

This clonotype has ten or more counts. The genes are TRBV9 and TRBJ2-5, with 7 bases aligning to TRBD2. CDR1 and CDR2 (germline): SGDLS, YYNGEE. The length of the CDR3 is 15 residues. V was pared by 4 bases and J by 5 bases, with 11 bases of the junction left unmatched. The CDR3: CASSTREGSGETQYF. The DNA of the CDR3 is TGTGCCAGCAGCACGAGGGAGGGTTCGGGGGAGACCCAGTACTTC.

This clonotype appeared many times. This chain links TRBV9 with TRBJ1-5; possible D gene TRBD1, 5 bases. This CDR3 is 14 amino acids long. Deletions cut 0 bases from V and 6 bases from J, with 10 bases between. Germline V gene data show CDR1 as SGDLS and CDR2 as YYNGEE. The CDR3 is CASSVGGGGQPQHF. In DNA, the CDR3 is TGTGCCAGCAGCGTAGGGGGCGGCGGTCAGCCCCAGCATTTT.

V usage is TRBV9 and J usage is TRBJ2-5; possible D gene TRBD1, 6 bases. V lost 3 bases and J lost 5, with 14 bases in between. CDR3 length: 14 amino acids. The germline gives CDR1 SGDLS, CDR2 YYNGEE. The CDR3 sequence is CASSGDTLSETQYF. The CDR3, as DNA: TGTGCCAGCAGCGGGGACACCCTCAGCGAGACCCAGTACTTC. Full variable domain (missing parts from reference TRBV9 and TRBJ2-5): DSGVTQTPKHLITATGQRVTLRCSPRSGDLSVYWYQQSLDQGLQFLIQYYNGEERAKGNILERFSAQQFPDLHSELNLSSLELGDSALYFCASSGDTLSETQYFGPGTRLLVL.

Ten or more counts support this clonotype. CDR3 sequence (DNA): TGTGCCAGCAGCGTAGTATCCGGGACAGATACGCAGTATTTT. Translating it yields CASSVVSGTDTQYF. The J gene is TRBJ2-3, the V gene TRBV9; D ambiguous. CDR1 is SGDLS and CDR2 is YYNGEE in the germline V gene. The V end lost 0 bases, the J end lost 3 bases, and 8 bases lay between the germline ends. The CDR3 length is 14 residues.

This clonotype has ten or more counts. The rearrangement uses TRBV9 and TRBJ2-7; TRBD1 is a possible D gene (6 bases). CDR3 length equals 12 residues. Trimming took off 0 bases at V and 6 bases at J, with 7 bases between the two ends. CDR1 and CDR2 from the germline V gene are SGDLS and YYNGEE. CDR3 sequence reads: CASSVVGGEQYF. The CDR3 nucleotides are TGTGCCAGCAGCGTAGTAGGGGGCGAGCAGTACTTC.

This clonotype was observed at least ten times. The CDR3 sequence: CASSVSSANSPLHF. As DNA, the CDR3 is TGTGCCAGCAGCGTTTCTTCGGCCAATTCACCCCTCCACTTT. The rearrangement uses TRBV9 and TRBJ1-6, with D unclear. V gave up 2 bases and J gave up 7 bases, with 10 bases separating them. The V gene's germline CDR1 is SGDLS and CDR2 YYNGEE. This CDR3 is built from 14 residues.

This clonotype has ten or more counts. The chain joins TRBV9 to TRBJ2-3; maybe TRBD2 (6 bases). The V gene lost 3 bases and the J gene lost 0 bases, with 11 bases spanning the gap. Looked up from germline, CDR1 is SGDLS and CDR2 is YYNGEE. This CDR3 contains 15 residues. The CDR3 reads CASSAGLLSTDTQYF. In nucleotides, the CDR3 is TGTGCCAGCAGCGCGGGACTCCTGAGCACAGATACGCAGTATTTT. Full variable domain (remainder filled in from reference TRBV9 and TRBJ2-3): DSGVTQTPKHLITATGQRVTLRCSPRSGDLSVYWYQQSLDQGLQFLIQYYNGEERAKGNILERFSAQQFPDLHSELNLSSLELGDSALYFCASSAGLLSTDTQYFGPGTRLTVL.

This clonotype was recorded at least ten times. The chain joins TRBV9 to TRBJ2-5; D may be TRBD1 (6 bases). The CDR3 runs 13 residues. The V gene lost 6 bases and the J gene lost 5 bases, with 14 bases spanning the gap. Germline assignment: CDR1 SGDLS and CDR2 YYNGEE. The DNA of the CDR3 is TGTGCCAGCACCGCAGGGGATCGGGAGACCCAGTACTTC. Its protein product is CASTAGDRETQYF.

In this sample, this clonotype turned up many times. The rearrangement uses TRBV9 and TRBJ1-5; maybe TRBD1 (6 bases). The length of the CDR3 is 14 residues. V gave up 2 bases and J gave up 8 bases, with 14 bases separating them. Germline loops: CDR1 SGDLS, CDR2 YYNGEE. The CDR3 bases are TGTGCCAGCAGCGTTACAGGGAGGTCAGAGCCCCAGCATTTT. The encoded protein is CASSVTGRSEPQHF.

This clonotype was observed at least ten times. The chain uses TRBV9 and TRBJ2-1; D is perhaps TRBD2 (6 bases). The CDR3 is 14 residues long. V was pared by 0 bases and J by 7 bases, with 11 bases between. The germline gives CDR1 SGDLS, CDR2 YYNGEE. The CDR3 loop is CASSVAVGRNEQFF. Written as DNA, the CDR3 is TGTGCCAGCAGCGTAGCTGTGGGGAGGAATGAGCAGTTCTTC. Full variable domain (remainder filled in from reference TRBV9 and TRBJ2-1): DSGVTQTPKHLITATGQRVTLRCSPRSGDLSVYWYQQSLDQGLQFLIQYYNGEERAKGNILERFSAQQFPDLHSELNLSSLELGDSALYFCASSVAVGRNEQFFGPGTRLTVL.

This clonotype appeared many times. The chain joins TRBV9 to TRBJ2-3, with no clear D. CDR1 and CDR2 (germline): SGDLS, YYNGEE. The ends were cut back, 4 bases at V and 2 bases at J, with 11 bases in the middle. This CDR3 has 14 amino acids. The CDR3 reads CASSPGNPTDTQYF. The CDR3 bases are TGTGCCAGCAGCCCTGGAAACCCCACAGATACGCAGTATTTT.